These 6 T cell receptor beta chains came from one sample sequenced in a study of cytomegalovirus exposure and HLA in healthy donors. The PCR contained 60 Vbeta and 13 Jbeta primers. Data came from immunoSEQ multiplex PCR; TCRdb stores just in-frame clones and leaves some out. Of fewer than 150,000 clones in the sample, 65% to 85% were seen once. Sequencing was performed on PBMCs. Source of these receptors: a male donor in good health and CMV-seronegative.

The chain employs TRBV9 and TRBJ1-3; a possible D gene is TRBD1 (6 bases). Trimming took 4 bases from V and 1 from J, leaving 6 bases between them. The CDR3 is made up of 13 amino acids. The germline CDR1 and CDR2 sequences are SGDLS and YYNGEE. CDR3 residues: CASSQGSGNTIYF. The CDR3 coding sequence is TGTGCCAGCAGCCAGGGGTCTGGAAACACCATATATTTT.

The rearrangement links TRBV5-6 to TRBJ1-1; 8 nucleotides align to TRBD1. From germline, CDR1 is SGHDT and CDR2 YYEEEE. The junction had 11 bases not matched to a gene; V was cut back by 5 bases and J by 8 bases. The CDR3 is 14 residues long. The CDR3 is CASRKRGTGDEAFF. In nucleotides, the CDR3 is TGTGCCAGCAGAAAGCGCGGGACAGGAGACGAAGCTTTCTTT.

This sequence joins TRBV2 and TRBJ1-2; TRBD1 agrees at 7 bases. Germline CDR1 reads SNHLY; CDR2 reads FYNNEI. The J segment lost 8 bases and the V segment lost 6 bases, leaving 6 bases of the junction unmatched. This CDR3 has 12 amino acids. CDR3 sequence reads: CASSDRVEGYTF. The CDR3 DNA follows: TGTGCCAGCAGCGACAGGGTGGAAGGCTACACCTTC.

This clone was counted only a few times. CDR3 sequence: CASSPTGSTDTQYF. CDR3 sequence (DNA): TGCGCCAGCAGTCCGACAGGGTCCACAGATACGCAGTATTTT. The rearrangement uses TRBV5-1 and TRBJ2-3; 7 nucleotides agree with TRBD1. There are 14 residues in the CDR3. Germline V gives CDR1 SGHRS, CDR2 YFSETQ. Unmatched junction bases numbered 5, after V lost 5 bases and J lost 2 bases.

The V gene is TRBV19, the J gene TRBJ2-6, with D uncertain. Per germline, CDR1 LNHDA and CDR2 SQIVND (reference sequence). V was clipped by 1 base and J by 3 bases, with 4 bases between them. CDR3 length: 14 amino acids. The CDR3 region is CASSIVLGANVLTF. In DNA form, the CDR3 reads TGTGCCAGTAGTATAGTCCTTGGGGCCAACGTCCTGACTTTC.

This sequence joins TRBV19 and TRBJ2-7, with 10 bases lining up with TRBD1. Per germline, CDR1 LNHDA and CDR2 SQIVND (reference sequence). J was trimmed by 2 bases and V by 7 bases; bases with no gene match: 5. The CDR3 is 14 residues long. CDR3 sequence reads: CASTPGQGPYEQYF. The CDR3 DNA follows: TGTGCCAGTACCCCGGGACAGGGGCCCTACGAGCAGTACTTC. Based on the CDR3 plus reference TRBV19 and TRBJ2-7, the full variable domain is DGGITQSPKYLFRKEGQNVTLSCEQNLNHDAMYWYRQDPGQGLRLIYYSQIVNDFQKGDIAEGYSVSREKKESFPLTVTSAQKNPTAFYLCASTPGQGPYEQYFGPGTRLTVT.